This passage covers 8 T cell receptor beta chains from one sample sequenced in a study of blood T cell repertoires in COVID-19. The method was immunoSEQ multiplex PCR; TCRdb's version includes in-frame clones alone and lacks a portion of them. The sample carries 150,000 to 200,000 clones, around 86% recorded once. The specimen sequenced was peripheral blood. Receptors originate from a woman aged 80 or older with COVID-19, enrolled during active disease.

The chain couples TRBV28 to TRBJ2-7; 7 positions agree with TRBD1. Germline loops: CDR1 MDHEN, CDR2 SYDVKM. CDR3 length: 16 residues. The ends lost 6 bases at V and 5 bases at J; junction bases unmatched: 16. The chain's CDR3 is CASSNPLTGLGHEQYF. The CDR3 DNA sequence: TGTGCCAGCAGCAATCCTTTGACAGGGTTGGGCCACGAGCAGTACTTC.

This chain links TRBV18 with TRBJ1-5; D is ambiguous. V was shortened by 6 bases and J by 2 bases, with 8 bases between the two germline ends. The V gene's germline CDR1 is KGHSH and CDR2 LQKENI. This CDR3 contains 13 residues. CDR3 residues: CASSLERNQPQHF. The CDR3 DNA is TGTGCCAGCTCCCTGGAGCGCAATCAGCCCCAGCATTTT.

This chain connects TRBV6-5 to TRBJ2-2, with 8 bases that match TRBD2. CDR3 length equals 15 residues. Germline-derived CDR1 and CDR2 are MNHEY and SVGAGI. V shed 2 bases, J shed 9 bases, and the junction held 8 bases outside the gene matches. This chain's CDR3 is CASSYSTSGLRELFF. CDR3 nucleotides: TGTGCCAGCAGTTACAGCACTAGCGGCCTACGGGAGCTGTTTTTT.

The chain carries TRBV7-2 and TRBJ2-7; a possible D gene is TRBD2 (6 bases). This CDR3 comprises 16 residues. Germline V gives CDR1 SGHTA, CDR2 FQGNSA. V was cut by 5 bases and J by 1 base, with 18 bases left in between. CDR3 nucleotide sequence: TGTGCCAGCAGCCCCTCGAGACTAGTAAGGTCCTACGAGCAGTACTTC. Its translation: CASSPSRLVRSYEQYF.

The CDR3 sequence: CASSKGQGLNSPLHF. CDR3 in DNA: TGTGCCAGCAGTAAAGGACAGGGACTGAATTCACCCCTCCACTTT. V is TRBV28 and J is TRBJ1-6; TRBD1 agrees at 8 bases. The CDR3 consists of 15 residues. V shed 5 bases and J 7 bases; nucleotides not matched to a gene: 7. Germline lookup yields CDR1 MDHEN and CDR2 SYDVKM. The full variable domain, rest sourced from reference TRBV28 and TRBJ1-6, is DVKVTQSSRYLVKRTGEKVFLECVQDMDHENMFWYRQDPGLGLRLIYFSYDVKMKEKGDIPEGYSVSREKKERFSLILESASTNQTSMYLCASSKGQGLNSPLHFGNGTRLTVT.

In DNA, the CDR3 is TGTGCCAGCAGTGAAGTAGGAGGAGCCTACAATGAGCAGTTCTTC. Its translation is CASSEVGGAYNEQFF. The chain links TRBV6-1 to TRBJ2-1; the D gene is possibly TRBD2 (5 bases). Germline V lookup: CDR1 MNHNS, CDR2 SASEGT. V lost 1 base and J 2 bases, leaving 9 bases between the germline ends. The CDR3 sequence is 15 residues long.

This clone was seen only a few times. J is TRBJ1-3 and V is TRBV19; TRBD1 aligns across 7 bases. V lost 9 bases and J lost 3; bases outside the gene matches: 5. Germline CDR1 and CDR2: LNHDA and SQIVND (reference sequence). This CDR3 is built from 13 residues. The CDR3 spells CASRQGGGNTIYF. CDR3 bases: TGTGCCAGCCGACAGGGAGGTGGAAACACCATATATTTT.

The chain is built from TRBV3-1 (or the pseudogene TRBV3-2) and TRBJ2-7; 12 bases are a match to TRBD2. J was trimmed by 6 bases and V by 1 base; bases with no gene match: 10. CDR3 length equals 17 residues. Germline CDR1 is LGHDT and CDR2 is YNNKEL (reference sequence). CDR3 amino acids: CASSQVAGLAGNGEQYF. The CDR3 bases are TGTGCCAGCAGCCAAGTGGCAGGACTAGCGGGAAACGGCGAGCAGTACTTC.